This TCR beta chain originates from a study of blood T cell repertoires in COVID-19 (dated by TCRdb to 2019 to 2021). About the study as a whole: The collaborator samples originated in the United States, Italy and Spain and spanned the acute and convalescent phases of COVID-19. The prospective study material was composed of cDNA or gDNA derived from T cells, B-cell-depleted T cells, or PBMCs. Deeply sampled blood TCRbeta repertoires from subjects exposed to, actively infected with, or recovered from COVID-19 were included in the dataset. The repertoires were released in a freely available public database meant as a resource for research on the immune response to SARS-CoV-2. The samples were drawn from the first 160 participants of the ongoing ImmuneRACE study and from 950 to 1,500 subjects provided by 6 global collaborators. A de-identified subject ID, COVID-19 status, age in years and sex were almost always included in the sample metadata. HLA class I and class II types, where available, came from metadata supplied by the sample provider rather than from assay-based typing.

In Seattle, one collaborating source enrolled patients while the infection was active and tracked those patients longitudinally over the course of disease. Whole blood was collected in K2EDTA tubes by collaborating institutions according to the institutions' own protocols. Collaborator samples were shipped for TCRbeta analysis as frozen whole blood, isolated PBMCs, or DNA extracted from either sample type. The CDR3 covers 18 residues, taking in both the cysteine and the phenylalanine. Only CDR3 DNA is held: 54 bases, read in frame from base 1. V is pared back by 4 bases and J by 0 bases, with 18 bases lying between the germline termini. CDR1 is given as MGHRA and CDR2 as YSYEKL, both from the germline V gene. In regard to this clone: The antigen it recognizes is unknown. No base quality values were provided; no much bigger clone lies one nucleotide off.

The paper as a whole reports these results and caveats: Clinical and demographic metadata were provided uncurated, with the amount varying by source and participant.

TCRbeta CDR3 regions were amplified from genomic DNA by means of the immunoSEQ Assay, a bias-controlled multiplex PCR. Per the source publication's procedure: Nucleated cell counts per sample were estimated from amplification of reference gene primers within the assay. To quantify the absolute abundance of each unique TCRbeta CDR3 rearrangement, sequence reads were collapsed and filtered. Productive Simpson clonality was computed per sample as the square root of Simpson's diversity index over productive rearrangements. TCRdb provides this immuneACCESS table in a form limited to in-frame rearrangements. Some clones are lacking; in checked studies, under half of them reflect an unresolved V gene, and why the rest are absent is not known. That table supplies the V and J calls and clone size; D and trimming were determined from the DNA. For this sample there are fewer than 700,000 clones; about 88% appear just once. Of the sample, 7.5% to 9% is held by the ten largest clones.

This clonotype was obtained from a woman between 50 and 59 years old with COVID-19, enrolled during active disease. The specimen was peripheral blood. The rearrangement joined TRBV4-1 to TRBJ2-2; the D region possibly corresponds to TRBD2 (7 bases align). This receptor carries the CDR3 CASSRKSLGGANTGELFF. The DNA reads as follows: TGCGCCAGCAGCCGCAAAAGTTTAGGGGGGGCGAACACCGGGGAGCTGTTTTTT.